The 22 T cell receptor beta chains below come from one sample, sequenced in a study of blood T cell repertoires in COVID-19. Profiled with immunoSEQ multiplex PCR; TCRdb holds only in-frame clones, not every one. This sample yields around 100,000 clones, of which 91% are seen a single time; more than 0.85% belongs to the top ten. Sequencing input: peripheral blood. Receptors were obtained from a man aged 55 to 70 with acute or convalescent COVID-19.

This clone appeared once. This chain joins TRBV5-1 and TRBJ2-7; a weak D match, TRBD1 (6 bases). There are 15 residues in the CDR3. Trimming took 0 bases from V and 1 from J, leaving 11 bases between them. Germline assignment: CDR1 SGHRS and CDR2 YFSETQ. The CDR3 coding sequence is TGCGCCAGCAGCTTGGTCAGGGGCCCTTCCTACGAGCAGTACTTC. This gives the protein CASSLVRGPSYEQYF.

The chain uses TRBV4-2 and TRBJ1-2; D ambiguous. From germline, CDR1 is LGHNA and CDR2 YNFKEQ. This CDR3 is 14 amino acids long. V was pared by 0 bases and J by 5 bases, with 10 bases between. CDR3 region: CASSQDPLRYGYTF. CDR3 nucleotides: TGTGCCAGCAGCCAAGATCCACTAAGGTATGGCTACACCTTC.

DNA for the CDR3: TGTGCCAGCAGTACAGGTGGACCCCAGCATTTT. Amino acids: CASSTGGPQHF. The V and J genes are TRBV28 and TRBJ1-5, with a possible D match to TRBD1 (5 bases). Germline V lookup: CDR1 MDHEN, CDR2 SYDVKM. This CDR3 has 11 amino acids. V was clipped by 5 bases and J by 10 bases, with 9 bases between them.

The gene calls are TRBV20-1 and TRBJ1-1, with D possibly TRBD1 on 5 matching bases. This CDR3 comprises 10 residues. Trimming took off 6 bases at V and 11 bases at J, with 13 bases between the two ends. CDR1 is DFQATT and CDR2 is SNEGSKA in the germline V gene (reference sequence). Here the CDR3 DNA reads TGCAGTGCCAGAACAGGTATGGCTTTCTTT. This gives the protein CSARTGMAFF.

The V gene is TRBV6-1, the J gene TRBJ1-1, with 10 nucleotides matching TRBD1. Germline loops: CDR1 MNHNS, CDR2 SASEGT. The V and J ends lost 4 bases and 0 bases, in that order; junction bases with no gene match: 5. The CDR3 sequence is 16 residues long. CDR3 nucleotides: TGTGCCAGCAGTGGACGACAGGGGGCGGTGAACACTGAAGCTTTCTTT. This sequence encodes CASSGRQGAVNTEAFF.

The chain combines TRBV19 with TRBJ2-1, with TRBD2 matching over 7 bases. Germline CDR1 and CDR2: LNHDA and SQIVND (reference sequence). Losses at the gene ends were 5 bases for V and 0 bases for J; bases not matched to a gene: 7. The CDR3 has 16 amino acids. CDR3 in amino acids: CASSFIGRPSYNEQFF. The CDR3 nucleotides are TGTGCCAGTAGTTTTATCGGGAGGCCCTCCTACAATGAGCAGTTCTTC. The full variable domain, completed using reference TRBV19 and TRBJ2-1, is DGGITQSPKYLFRKEGQNVTLSCEQNLNHDAMYWYRQDPGQGLRLIYYSQIVNDFQKGDIAEGYSVSREKKESFPLTVTSAQKNPTAFYLCASSFIGRPSYNEQFFGPGTRLTVL.

This chain connects TRBV7-2 to TRBJ2-5, with D tentatively TRBD2 (5 bases). CDR1 is SGHTA and CDR2 is FQGNSA in the germline V gene. The CDR3 runs 14 residues. V was pared by 3 bases and J by 4 bases, with 12 bases between. The CDR3 loop reads CASSFLRAGETQYF. CDR3 bases: TGTGCCAGCAGCTTCCTGCGGGCCGGAGAGACCCAGTACTTC. The full variable domain, completed using reference TRBV7-2 and TRBJ2-5, is GAGVSQSPSNKVTEKGKDVELRCDPISGHTALYWYRQSLGQGLEFLIYFQGNSAPDKSGLPSDRFSAERTGGSVSTLTIQRTQQEDSAVYLCASSFLRAGETQYFGPGTRLLVL.

The chain employs TRBV25-1 and TRBJ2-5, with a tentative D call TRBD1 (5 bases). V was clipped by 4 bases and J by 3 bases, with 15 bases between them. Germline CDR1 and CDR2: MGHDK and SYGVNS. This CDR3 has 15 amino acids. The CDR3 coding sequence is TGTGCCAGCAGTGCCCCCCAGGGTGGCAAAGAGACCCAGTACTTC. This codes for CASSAPQGGKETQYF. The variable domain in full, with the rest retrieved from reference TRBV25-1 and TRBJ2-5, is EADIYQTPRYLVIGTGKKITLECSQTMGHDKMYWYQQDPGMELHLIHYSYGVNSTEKGDLSSESTVSRIRTEHFPLTLESARPSHTSQYLCASSAPQGGKETQYFGPGTRLLVL.

This chain joins TRBV6-5 and TRBJ1-2; no clear D. Germline CDR1 reads MNHEY; CDR2 reads SVGAGI. This CDR3 spans 16 amino acids. Trimming pared 0 bases from V and 1 base from J, leaving 12 bases between. The CDR3 protein is CASSYSLEALNYGYTF. CDR3 nucleotide sequence: TGTGCCAGCAGTTACTCGTTGGAGGCCCTTAACTATGGCTACACCTTC.

V usage is TRBV7-9 and J usage is TRBJ2-3, with 7 bases aligning to TRBD2. Germline assignment: CDR1 SEHNR and CDR2 FQNEAQ (reference sequence). The V gene end was trimmed by 5 bases and the J gene end by 2 bases; junction bases not matched to a gene: 13. The CDR3 spans 17 residues. CDR3 nucleotides: TGTGCCAGCAGCCTAGAGTTAGGACTAGGGACCACAGATACGCAGTATTTT. It codes for CASSLELGLGTTDTQYF.

The chain uses TRBV18 and TRBJ2-1; possible D gene TRBD2, 5 bases. The CDR3 runs to 14 residues. Germline-derived CDR1 and CDR2 are KGHSH and LQKENI. V was pared by 3 bases and J by 8 bases, with 14 bases between. This CDR3 reads CASSPGIQDHEQFF. CDR3 sequence (DNA): TGTGCCAGCTCACCCGGGATCCAGGACCATGAGCAGTTCTTC.

The V call is TRBV5-1, the J call TRBJ2-2, with TRBD2 matching over 7 bases. The CDR3 totals 16 residues. CDR1 is SGHRS and CDR2 is YFSETQ in the germline V gene. Trimming cost V 0 bases and J 4 bases; bases outside gene matches: 6. CDR3 in amino acids: CASSLAGERGTGELFF. The CDR3 nucleotides read TGCGCCAGCAGCTTGGCCGGCGAGCGGGGCACCGGGGAGCTGTTTTTT.

The chain combines TRBV14 with TRBJ1-3; D unresolved. This CDR3 contains 17 residues. Trimming stripped 2 bases from V and 4 bases from J, with 18 bases between. CDR1 is SGHDN and CDR2 is FVKESK in the germline V gene. The CDR3 sequence is CASSQTTPTLAGNTIYF. CDR3 bases: TGTGCCAGCAGCCAAACTACCCCGACCCTTGCAGGAAACACCATATATTTT.

The chain combines TRBV6-5 with TRBJ2-7; D is uncertain. The length of the CDR3 is 14 residues. The V and J ends lost 5 bases and 6 bases respectively, with 17 bases between them. CDR1 and CDR2 from the germline V gene are MNHEY and SVGAGI. The CDR3, as DNA: TGTGCCAGCAGTCACCTACGGTCATACGGCGAGCAGTACTTC. It translates to CASSHLRSYGEQYF.

V and J are TRBV5-1 and TRBJ1-2, with D possibly matching TRBD1 (5 bases). The germline V gene encodes CDR1 SGHRS and CDR2 YFSETQ. V lost 5 bases to trimming and J lost 2 bases, with 10 bases between them. The CDR3 spans 13 residues. CDR3 nucleotides: TGCGCCAGCAGTCCCCAGGGAAACTATGGCTACACCTTC. Translated: CASSPQGNYGYTF.

V gene TRBV7-9 combines with J gene TRBJ1-1; 11 bases are a match to TRBD1. Germline V gene data show CDR1 as SEHNR and CDR2 as FQNEAQ (reference sequence). The CDR3 runs 18 residues. The J segment lost 4 bases and the V segment lost 5 bases, leaving 15 bases of the junction unmatched. DNA of the CDR3: TGTGCCAGCAGCACATCCGGGACAGGGGGGACCTGGGGCACTGAAGCTTTCTTT. Residues: CASSTSGTGGTWGTEAFF.

This chain links TRBV28 with TRBJ1-3, with D tentatively TRBD1 (5 bases). The length of the CDR3 is 16 residues. Germline lookup yields CDR1 MDHEN and CDR2 SYDVKM. Trimming stripped 2 bases from V and 0 bases from J, with 11 bases between. As DNA, the CDR3 is TGTGCCAGCAGTTTAGGAGGGGCCTCCTCTGGAAACACCATATATTTT. It translates to CASSLGGASSGNTIYF.

The chain recombines TRBV7-9 with TRBJ1-2; 7 bases are shared with TRBD1. CDR1 and CDR2 (germline): SEHNR, FQNEAQ (reference sequence). The CDR3 is made up of 13 amino acids. Trimming removed 4 bases from V and 2 bases from J; junction bases left unmatched: 1. The CDR3 here is CASSWGQNYGYTF. DNA of the CDR3: TGTGCCAGCAGCTGGGGACAGAACTATGGCTACACCTTC.

The chain carries TRBV29-1 and TRBJ2-5; 8 bases match TRBD2. CDR3 size: 14 residues. V dropped 5 bases and J dropped 3; count of bases not matched to a gene: 8. Germline assignment: CDR1 SQVTM and CDR2 ANQGSEA. The CDR3 is CSVSPRGGEETQYF. CDR3 in DNA: TGCAGCGTTTCCCCCCGGGGGGGGGAAGAGACCCAGTACTTC. Combining the CDR3 with reference TRBV29-1 and TRBJ2-5 gives the whole variable domain SAVISQKPSRDICQRGTSLTIQCQVDSQVTMMFWYRQQPGQSLTLIATANQGSEATYESGFVIDKFPISRPNLTFSTLTVSNMSPEDSSIYLCSVSPRGGEETQYFGPGTRLLVL.

This chain connects TRBV5-1 to TRBJ1-1; unclear D gene. Trimming took off 3 bases at V and 1 base at J, with 13 bases between the two ends. Per the germline V gene, CDR1 is SGHRS and CDR2 is YFSETQ. This CDR3 spans 15 amino acids. The CDR3 DNA sequence: TGCGCCAGCAGCTCGCCGGGAGCTCAGAACACTGAAGCTTTCTTT. It encodes CASSSPGAQNTEAFF.

The V and J genes are TRBV4-2 and TRBJ1-1; possibly TRBD1 for D (5 bases). Trimming removed 1 base at V and 1 base at J, with 10 bases between. CDR3 length: 15 amino acids. Germline-derived CDR1 and CDR2 are LGHNA and YNFKEQ. CDR3 amino acids: CASSQGDSPNTEAFF. The CDR3 DNA is TGTGCCAGCAGCCAAGGCGACAGCCCGAACACTGAAGCTTTCTTT.

In DNA form, the CDR3 reads TGCGCCAGCAGCTCCGACCGGGACAGGATCACGACTAATGAAAAACTGTTTTTT. It yields the protein CASSSDRDRITTNEKLFF. The rearrangement joins TRBV23-1 to TRBJ1-4, with 8 bases aligning to TRBD1. TRBV23-1 is filed as an ORF, its function uncertain. CDR3 size: 18 residues. The V gene end was trimmed by 6 bases and the J gene end by 2 bases; junction bases not matched to a gene: 14.